These 5 T cell receptor beta chains came from one sample sequenced in a study of blood T cell repertoires in COVID-19. TCRdb's copy holds only in-frame clones and misses some; the assay was immunoSEQ multiplex PCR. This table has some 240,000 clones, around 83% appearing once. Sequenced input: peripheral blood. The receptors were gathered from a middle-aged man with active or convalescent COVID-19.

This clone has a handful of counts. The CDR3 loop is CATSSGQGGNTIYF. Written as DNA, the CDR3 is TGTGCCACCTCCTCAGGACAGGGAGGAAACACCATATATTTT. This chain joins TRBV9 and TRBJ1-3, with 8 bases fitting TRBD1. The CDR3 extends over 14 amino acids. V lost 9 bases and J lost 4; bases outside the gene matches: 9. Germline V gives CDR1 SGDLS, CDR2 YYNGEE. Filled out from reference TRBV9 and TRBJ1-3, the complete variable domain reads DSGVTQTPKHLITATGQRVTLRCSPRSGDLSVYWYQQSLDQGLQFLIQYYNGEERAKGNILERFSAQQFPDLHSELNLSSLELGDSALYFCATSSGQGGNTIYFGEGSWLTVV.

In this sample, this clone turned up once. The genes are TRBV6-5 and TRBJ2-7, with 9 bases identical to TRBD1. V lost 0 bases to trimming and J lost 0 bases; unmatched junction nucleotides: 3. The CDR3 has 16 residues. Germline V gives CDR1 MNHEY, CDR2 SVGAGI. DNA of the CDR3: TGTGCCAGCAGTTACTCCCGGGACAGGGTCTCCTACGAGCAGTACTTC. This gives the protein CASSYSRDRVSYEQYF.

V and J are TRBV5-4 and TRBJ1-4; TRBD1 aligns across 9 bases. The CDR3 is 15 residues long. Germline lookup yields CDR1 SGHNT and CDR2 YYREEE (reference sequence). Trimming removed 3 bases from V and 7 bases from J; junction bases left unmatched: 7. The CDR3 DNA follows: TGTGCCAGCAGCTCAACAGGGGGCAAAGGTGAAAAACTGTTTTTT. Residues: CASSSTGGKGEKLFF. Drawing the rest from reference TRBV5-4 and TRBJ1-4, the complete variable domain is ETGVTQSPTHLIKTRGQQVTLRCSSQSGHNTVSWYQQALGQGPQFIFQYYREEENGRGNFPPRFSGLQFPNYSSELNVNALELDDSALYLCASSSTGGKGEKLFFGSGTQLSVL.

This rearrangement joins TRBV5-1 to TRBJ1-4, with 9 bases aligning to TRBD1. CDR1 is SGHRS, CDR2 YFSETQ, per germline. CDR3 length: 14 residues. The V segment lost 7 bases and the J segment 7 bases; nucleotides outside the gene matches: 8. CDR3: CASDPTGGGEKLFF. CDR3 nucleotides: TGCGCCAGCGACCCGACAGGGGGAGGTGAAAAACTGTTTTTT.

The count of this clone is one. The chain uses TRBV5-1 and TRBJ2-3, with 10 positions matching TRBD2. V was pared by 0 bases and J by 3 bases, with 4 bases of the junction left unmatched. The CDR3 has 16 residues. Germline V lookup: CDR1 SGHRS, CDR2 YFSETQ. The CDR3 nucleotides read TGCGCCAGCAGCTTGGAGCCTAGCGGGAGAACAGATACGCAGTATTTT. Amino acids: CASSLEPSGRTDTQYF.